This TCR beta chain originates from a study of cytomegalovirus exposure and HLA in healthy donors. Overall study results and limits: Common viral pathogens seemed to be connected with several of the most significant clusters, according to a later analysis.

A note on this clone: Its specificity is unknown.

The study ran its PCR with 60 Vbeta and 13 Jbeta primers. Original processing notes: A later analysis counted about 80 million unique TCR beta chains, 9.5 million to 13 million shared. Assay used: immunoSEQ multiplex PCR; TCRdb lists only in-frame clones, some missing. V and J calls plus clone size are reproduced from that table; the DNA served to infer D and trimming. The table lists some 190,000 clones, about 77% of them singletons, with roughly 2.1% in the top ten. The sequencing sample was made of PBMCs. The origin of this receptor is a woman aged 25 to 45 in good health and CMV-seropositive.

In DNA, the CDR3 is TGCAGCGTTGCTCGGACTAGCGGGACAGGCACAGATACGCAGTATTTT. Protein: CSVARTSGTGTDTQYF. The chain uses TRBV29-1 and TRBJ2-3; 12 bases fit TRBD2. J gave up 1 base and V 4 bases, and 6 bases lay outside the gene matches. This CDR3 has 16 residues. Germline CDR1 is SQVTM and CDR2 is ANQGSEA.